This section outlines one TCR beta chain sequence together with its context. The target antigen is unknown. The V gene end was trimmed by 2 bases and the J gene end by 5 bases; junction bases not matched to a gene: 8. This CDR3 has 16 residues. CDR1 is MDHEN, CDR2 SYDVKM, per germline. This sample was taken from a study of T cells and Merkel cell carcinoma outcomes. Study conclusions and caveats: Repertoire plus T-cell density reportedly predicted Merkel cell carcinoma outcomes.

Data came from immunoSEQ multiplex PCR; TCRdb stores just in-frame clones and leaves some out. The sample lists 5,000 to 6,500 clones, around 77% seen once, with under 6.5% in the top ten. The clonotype originates from a human donor with Merkel cell carcinoma. The chain is built from TRBV28 and TRBJ2-1; the match to TRBD1 covers 8 bases. Material: tumor tissue from Merkel cell carcinoma. DNA of the CDR3: TGTGCCAGCAGTTTAGGGGCCGGGACAGGCCACAATGAGCAGTTCTTC. This sequence encodes CASSLGAGTGHNEQFF.